Included here is one TCR beta chain sequence, with context. This sample was taken from a study of cytomegalovirus exposure and HLA in healthy donors. 60 Vbeta and 13 Jbeta primers were used in PCR. The data were produced by immunoSEQ multiplex PCR, yet TCRdb's version contains in-frame clones alone and is incomplete. The sample contains around 240,000 clones, 82% of which appear only once. Between the trimmed V and J ends, which lost 1 base and 5 bases, there was a span of 18 bases. Germline values: CDR1 SGHVS, CDR2 FQNEAQ. The CDR3 runs 16 residues. The chain employs TRBV7-8 and TRBJ2-7, with a possible D match to TRBD2 (7 bases). Sample: PBMCs. The receptor's source is a woman in her thirties or forties in good health and CMV-seropositive. In DNA, the CDR3 is TGTGCCAGCAGCTTAGGGGGGGCGGGAGTTCGGAACGAGCAGTACTTC. It translates to CASSLGGAGVRNEQYF.